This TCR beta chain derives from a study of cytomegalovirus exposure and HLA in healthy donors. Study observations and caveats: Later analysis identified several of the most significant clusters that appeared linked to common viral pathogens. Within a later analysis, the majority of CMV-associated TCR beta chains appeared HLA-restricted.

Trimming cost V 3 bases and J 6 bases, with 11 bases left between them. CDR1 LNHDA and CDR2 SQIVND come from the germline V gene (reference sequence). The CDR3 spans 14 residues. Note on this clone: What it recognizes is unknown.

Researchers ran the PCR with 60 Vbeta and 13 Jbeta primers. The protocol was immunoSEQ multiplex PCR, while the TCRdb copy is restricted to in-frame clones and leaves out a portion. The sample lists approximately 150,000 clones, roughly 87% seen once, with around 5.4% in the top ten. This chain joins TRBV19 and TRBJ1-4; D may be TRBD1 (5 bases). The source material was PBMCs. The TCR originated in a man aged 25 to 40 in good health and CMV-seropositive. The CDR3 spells CASSMRQGYEKLFF. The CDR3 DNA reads TGTGCCAGTAGTATGAGGCAGGGATATGAAAAACTGTTTTTT.